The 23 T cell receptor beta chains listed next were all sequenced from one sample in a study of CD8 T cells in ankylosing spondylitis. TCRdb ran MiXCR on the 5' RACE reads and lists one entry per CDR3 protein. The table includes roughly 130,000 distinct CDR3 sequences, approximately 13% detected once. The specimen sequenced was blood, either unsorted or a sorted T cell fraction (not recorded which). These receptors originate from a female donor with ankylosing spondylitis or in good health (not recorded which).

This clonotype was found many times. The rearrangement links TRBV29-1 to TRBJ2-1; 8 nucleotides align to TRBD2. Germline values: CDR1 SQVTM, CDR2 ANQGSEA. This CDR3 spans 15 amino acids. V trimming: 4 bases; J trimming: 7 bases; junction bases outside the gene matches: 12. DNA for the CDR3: TGCAGCGTTGTGTTCGGCGGGGGGTCTAAGAATGAGCAGTTCTTC. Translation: CSVVFGGGSKNEQFF.

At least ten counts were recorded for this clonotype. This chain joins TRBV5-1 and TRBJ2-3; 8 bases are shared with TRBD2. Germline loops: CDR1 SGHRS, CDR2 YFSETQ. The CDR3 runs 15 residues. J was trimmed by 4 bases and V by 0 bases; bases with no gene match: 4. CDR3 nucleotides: TGCGCCAGCAGCTTGGAGCGGGGGATGGCAGATACGCAGTATTTT. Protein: CASSLERGMADTQYF. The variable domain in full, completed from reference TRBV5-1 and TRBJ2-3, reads KAGVTQTPRYLIKTRGQQVTLSCSPISGHRSVSWYQQTPGQGLQFLFEYFSETQRNKGNFPGRFSGRQFSNSRSEMNVSTLELGDSALYLCASSLERGMADTQYFGPGTRLTVL.

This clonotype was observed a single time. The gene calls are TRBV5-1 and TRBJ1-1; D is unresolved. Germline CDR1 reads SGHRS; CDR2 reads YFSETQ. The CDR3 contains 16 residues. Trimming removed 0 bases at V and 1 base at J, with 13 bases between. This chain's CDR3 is CASSLAERTANTEAFF. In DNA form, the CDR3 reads TGCGCCAGCAGCTTGGCCGAAAGGACGGCGAACACTGAAGCTTTCTTT.

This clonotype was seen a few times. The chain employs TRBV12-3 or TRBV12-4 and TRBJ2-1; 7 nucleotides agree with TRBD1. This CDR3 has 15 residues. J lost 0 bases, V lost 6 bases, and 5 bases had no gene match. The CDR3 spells CASSNRGPSYNEQFF. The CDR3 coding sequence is TGTGCCAGCAGCAACAGGGGACCCTCCTACAATGAGCAGTTCTTC.

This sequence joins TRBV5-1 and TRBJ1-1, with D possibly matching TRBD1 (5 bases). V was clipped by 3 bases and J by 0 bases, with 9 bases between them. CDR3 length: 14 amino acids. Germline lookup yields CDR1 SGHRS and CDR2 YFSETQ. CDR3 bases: TGCGCCAGCAGCTCGGGACCGGTGAACACTGAAGCTTTCTTT. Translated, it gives CASSSGPVNTEAFF.

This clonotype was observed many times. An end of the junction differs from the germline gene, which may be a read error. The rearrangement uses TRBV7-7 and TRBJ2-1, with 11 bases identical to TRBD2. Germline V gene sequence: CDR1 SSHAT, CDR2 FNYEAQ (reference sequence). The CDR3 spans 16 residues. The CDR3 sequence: CASSPRLAGTLSEQFF. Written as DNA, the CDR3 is TGTGCTAGCAGTCCGCGACTAGCGGGGACTTTGAGTGAGCAGTTCTTC.

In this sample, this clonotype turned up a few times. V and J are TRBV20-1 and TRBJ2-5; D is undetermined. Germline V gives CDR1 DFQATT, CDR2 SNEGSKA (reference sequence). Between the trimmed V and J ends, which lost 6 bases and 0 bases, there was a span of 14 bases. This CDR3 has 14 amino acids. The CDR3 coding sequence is TGCAGTGCCCCGTCTTGGGCAGACCAAGAGACCCAGTACTTC. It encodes CSAPSWADQETQYF.

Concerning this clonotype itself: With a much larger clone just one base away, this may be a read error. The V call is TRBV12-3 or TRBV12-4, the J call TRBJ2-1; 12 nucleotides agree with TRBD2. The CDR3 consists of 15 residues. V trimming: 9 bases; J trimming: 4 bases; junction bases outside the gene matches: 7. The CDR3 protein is CASTWTSGAYNEQFF. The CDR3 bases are TGTGCCAGTACCTGGACTAGCGGGGCTTACAATGAGCAGTTCTTC.

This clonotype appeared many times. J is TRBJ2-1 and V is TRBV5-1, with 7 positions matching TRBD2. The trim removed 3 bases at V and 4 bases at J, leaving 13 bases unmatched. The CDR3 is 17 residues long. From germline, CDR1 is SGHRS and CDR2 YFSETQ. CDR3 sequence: CASSSSLPGLPYNEQFF. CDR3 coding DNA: TGCGCCAGCAGCTCGTCCTTACCGGGACTACCTTACAATGAGCAGTTCTTC. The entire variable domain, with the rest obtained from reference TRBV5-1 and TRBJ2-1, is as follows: KAGVTQTPRYLIKTRGQQVTLSCSPISGHRSVSWYQQTPGQGLQFLFEYFSETQRNKGNFPGRFSGRQFSNSRSEMNVSTLELGDSALYLCASSSSLPGLPYNEQFFGPGTRLTVL.

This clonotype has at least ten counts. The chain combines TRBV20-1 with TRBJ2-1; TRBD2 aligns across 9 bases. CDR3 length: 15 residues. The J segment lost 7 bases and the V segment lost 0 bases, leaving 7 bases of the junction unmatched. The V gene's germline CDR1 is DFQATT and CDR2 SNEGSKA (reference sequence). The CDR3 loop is CSARDPSGNLNEQFF. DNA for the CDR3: TGCAGTGCTAGAGATCCTAGCGGGAATCTGAATGAGCAGTTCTTC.

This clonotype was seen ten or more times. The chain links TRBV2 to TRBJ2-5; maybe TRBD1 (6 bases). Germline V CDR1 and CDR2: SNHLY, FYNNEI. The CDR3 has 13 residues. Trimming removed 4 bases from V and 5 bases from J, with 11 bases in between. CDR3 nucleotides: TGTGCCAGCAGTGTAGGGGGTCGGGAGACCCAGTACTTC. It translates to CASSVGGRETQYF.

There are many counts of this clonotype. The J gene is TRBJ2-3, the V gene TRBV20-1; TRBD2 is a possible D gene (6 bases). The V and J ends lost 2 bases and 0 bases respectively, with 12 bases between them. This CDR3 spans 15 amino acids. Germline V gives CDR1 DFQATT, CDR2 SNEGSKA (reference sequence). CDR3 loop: CSARLRGTSTDTQYF. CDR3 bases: TGCAGTGCTAGATTGCGGGGAACTAGCACAGATACGCAGTATTTT.

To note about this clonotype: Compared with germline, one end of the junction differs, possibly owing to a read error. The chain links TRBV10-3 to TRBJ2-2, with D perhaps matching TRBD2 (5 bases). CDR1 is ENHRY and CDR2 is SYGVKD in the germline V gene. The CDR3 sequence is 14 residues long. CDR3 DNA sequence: TGTGCCATCAGTGAGGGCACTAACACCGGGGAGCCGTTTTTT. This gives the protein CAISEGTNTGEPFF.

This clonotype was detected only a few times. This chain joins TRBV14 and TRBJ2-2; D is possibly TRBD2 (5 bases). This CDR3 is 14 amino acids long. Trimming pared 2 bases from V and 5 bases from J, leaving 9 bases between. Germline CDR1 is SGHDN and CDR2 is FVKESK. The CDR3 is CASSQSRRTGELFF. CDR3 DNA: TGTGCCAGCAGCCAATCACGGAGGACCGGGGAGCTGTTTTTT.

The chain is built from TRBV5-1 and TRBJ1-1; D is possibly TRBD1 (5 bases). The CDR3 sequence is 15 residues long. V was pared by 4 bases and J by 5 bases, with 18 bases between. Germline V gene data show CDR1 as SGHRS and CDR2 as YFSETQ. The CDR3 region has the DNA TGCGCCAGCAGCCCTGGAAGGGATAGGGGAACTGAAGCTTTCTTT. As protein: CASSPGRDRGTEAFF.

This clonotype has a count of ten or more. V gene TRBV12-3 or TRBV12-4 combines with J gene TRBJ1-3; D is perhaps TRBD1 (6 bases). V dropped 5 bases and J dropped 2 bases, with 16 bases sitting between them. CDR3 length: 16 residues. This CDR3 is CASSRGLQGAGNTIYF. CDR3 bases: TGTGCCAGCAGTCGGGGTCTACAGGGTGCTGGAAACACCATATATTTT.

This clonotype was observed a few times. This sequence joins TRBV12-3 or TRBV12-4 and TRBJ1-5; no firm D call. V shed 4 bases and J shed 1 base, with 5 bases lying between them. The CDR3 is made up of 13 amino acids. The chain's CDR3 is CASSSRSNQPQHF. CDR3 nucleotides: TGTGCCAGCAGTTCCAGGAGCAATCAGCCCCAGCATTTT.

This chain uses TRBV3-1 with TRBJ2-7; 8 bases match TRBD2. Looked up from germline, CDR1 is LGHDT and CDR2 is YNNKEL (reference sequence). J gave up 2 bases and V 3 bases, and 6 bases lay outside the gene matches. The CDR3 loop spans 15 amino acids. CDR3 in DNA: TGTGCCAGCAGCCAGGGAGCGGGAGACCCCTACGAGCAGTACTTC. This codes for CASSQGAGDPYEQYF.

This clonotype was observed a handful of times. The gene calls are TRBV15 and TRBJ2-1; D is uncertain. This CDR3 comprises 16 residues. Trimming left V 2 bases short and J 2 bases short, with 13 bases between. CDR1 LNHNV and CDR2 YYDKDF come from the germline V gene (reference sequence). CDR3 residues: CATSRYQSPPYNEQFF. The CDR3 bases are TGTGCCACCAGCAGATATCAATCTCCCCCCTACAATGAGCAGTTCTTC.

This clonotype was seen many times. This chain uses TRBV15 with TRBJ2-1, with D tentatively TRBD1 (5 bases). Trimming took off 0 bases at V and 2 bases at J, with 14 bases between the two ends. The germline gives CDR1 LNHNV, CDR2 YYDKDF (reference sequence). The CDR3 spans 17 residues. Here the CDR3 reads CATSRDLGDRAYNEQFF. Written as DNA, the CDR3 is TGTGCCACCAGCAGAGATCTAGGAGACAGAGCCTACAATGAGCAGTTCTTC.

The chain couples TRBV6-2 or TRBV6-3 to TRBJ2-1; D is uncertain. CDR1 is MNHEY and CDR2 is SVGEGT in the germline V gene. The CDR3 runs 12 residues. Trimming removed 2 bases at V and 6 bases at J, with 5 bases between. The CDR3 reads CASSYARNEQFF. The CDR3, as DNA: TGTGCCAGCAGTTACGCCCGCAATGAGCAGTTCTTC.

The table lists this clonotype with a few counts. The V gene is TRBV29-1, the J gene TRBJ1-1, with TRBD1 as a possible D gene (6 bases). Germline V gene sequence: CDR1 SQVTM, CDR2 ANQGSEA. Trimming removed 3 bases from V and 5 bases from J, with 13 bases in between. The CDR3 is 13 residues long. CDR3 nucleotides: TGCAGCGTTGACTTGGGGGCAGGTACTGAAGCTTTCTTT. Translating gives CSVDLGAGTEAFF.

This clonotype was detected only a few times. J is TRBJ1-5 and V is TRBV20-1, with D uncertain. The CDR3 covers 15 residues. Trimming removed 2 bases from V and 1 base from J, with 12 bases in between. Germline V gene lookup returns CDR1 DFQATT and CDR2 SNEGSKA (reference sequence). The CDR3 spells CSARPRAQSNQPQHF. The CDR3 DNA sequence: TGCAGTGCTAGACCCCGGGCTCAAAGCAATCAGCCCCAGCATTTT.